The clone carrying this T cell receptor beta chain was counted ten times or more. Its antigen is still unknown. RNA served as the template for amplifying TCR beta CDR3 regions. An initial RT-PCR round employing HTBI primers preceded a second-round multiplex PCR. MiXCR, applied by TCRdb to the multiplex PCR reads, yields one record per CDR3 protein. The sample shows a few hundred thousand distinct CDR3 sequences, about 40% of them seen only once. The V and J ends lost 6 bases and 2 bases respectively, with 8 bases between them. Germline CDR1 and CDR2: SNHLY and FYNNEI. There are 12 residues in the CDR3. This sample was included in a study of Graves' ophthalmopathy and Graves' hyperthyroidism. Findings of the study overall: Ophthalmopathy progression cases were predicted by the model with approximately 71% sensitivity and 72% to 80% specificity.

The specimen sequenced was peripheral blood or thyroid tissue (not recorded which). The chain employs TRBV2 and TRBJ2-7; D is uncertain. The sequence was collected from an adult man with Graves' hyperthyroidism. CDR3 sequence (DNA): TGTGCCAGCAGCAAAGAGCCCTACGAGCAGTACTTC. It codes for CASSKEPYEQYF.